Described below is a single T cell receptor beta chain sequence and its context. The antigen is not known. CDR1 is GTSNPN and CDR2 is SVGIG in the germline V gene (reference sequence). V was pared by 2 bases and J by 2 bases, with 5 bases of the junction left unmatched. CDR3 length: 16 amino acids. The data stem from a study of cytomegalovirus exposure and HLA in healthy donors. Samples came from healthy bone marrow donors. Findings and caveats of the study: Later analysis identified a missense DCLRE1C variant that was linked to TCR beta V- and J-gene trimming. Some 150 TCR beta chains were listed as cytomegalovirus-associated. The likely explanation for a cluster of highly shared sequence variants was sequencing artifact.

The PCR made use of 60 Vbeta and 13 Jbeta primers. The repertoire was sequenced with immunoSEQ multiplex PCR; TCRdb's copy has only in-frame clones and lacks some. The table includes approximately 150,000 clones, around 83% detected once. This TCR derives from a man aged 45-60 years in good health and CMV-seropositive. The sequenced sample was PBMCs. The genes are TRBV30 and TRBJ2-6; 8 bases match TRBD1. The CDR3 here is CAWSWMDRAGANVLTF. CDR3 coding DNA: TGTGCCTGGAGTTGGATGGACAGGGCTGGGGCCAACGTCCTGACTTTC.